The 24 T cell receptor beta chains reported below all come from one sample, sequenced in a study of graft-versus-host responses after intestinal transplantation. Some clones are missing from TCRdb's copy, which holds only in-frame ones; the method was immunoSEQ multiplex PCR. The sample holds 65,000 to 90,000 clones; 80% to 95% are singletons and the top ten take 7% to 8.5%. Antigens of these TCRs are unknown. Here the sequenced sample was unstimulated CD8+ T cells sorted from spleen or lymph node cells, taken before transplant. The receptors were sampled from a human donor who was the organ donor for an intestinal transplant.

This chain uses TRBV11-2 with TRBJ1-6, with 7 bases fitting TRBD1. CDR3 size: 15 residues. J gave up 8 bases and V 3 bases, and 7 bases lay outside the gene matches. CDR1 is SGHAT, CDR2 FQNNGV, per germline. The CDR3 spells CASSFTWTGDSPLHF. The CDR3 bases are TGTGCCAGCAGCTTTACTTGGACAGGAGATTCACCCCTCCACTTT.

The CDR3 loop is CASSFLTNEQFF. DNA of the CDR3: TGTGCCAGCAGCTTTCTTACCAATGAGCAGTTCTTC. This chain connects TRBV5-4 to TRBJ2-1; no clear D gene. This CDR3 has 12 amino acids. Trimming left V 2 bases short and J 6 bases short, with 6 bases between. Germline CDR1 is SGHNT and CDR2 is YYREEE (reference sequence).

The chain has TRBV4-1 and TRBJ2-7; 7 bases are shared with TRBD2. With 0 bases clipped from V and 6 bases from J, the junction kept 8 bases outside the gene matches. The CDR3 extends over 15 amino acids. Germline CDR1 MGHRA, CDR2 YSYEKL. The CDR3 region is CASSQERLAEGEQYF. DNA for the CDR3: TGCGCCAGCAGCCAAGAGAGGCTAGCGGAGGGCGAGCAGTACTTC.

The table lists this clone with a count of one. This chain uses TRBV7-3 with TRBJ2-2, with no clear D. This CDR3 is 13 amino acids long. The V gene's germline CDR1 is SGHTA and CDR2 FQGTGA. V was shortened by 2 bases and J by 6 bases, with 7 bases between the two germline ends. CDR3 sequence (DNA): TGTGCCAGCAGCTTATCCGGCTCCGGGGAGCTGTTTTTT. Translated, it gives CASSLSGSGELFF.

The chain uses TRBV6-1 and TRBJ2-2; perhaps D is TRBD1 or TRBD2 (5 bases each). Germline V gives CDR1 MNHNS, CDR2 SASEGT. CDR3 length: 14 amino acids. The germline V and J ends were trimmed by 7 bases and 1 base, with 10 bases remaining between them. This CDR3 is CASKEDKNTGELFF. CDR3 sequence (DNA): TGTGCCAGCAAGGAGGACAAGAACACCGGGGAGCTGTTTTTT.

This chain connects TRBV27 to TRBJ2-2, with D possibly matching TRBD1 (6 bases). There are 16 residues in the CDR3. CDR1 is MNHEY and CDR2 is SMNVEV in the germline V gene (reference sequence). Trimming removed 3 bases from V and 3 bases from J, with 14 bases in between. Here the CDR3 reads CASSFLTGGDTGELFF. As DNA, the CDR3 is TGTGCCAGCAGTTTCTTGACTGGGGGCGACACCGGGGAGCTGTTTTTT.

For the CDR3, the DNA is TGTGCCAGCAGCTTAGCAGGGGAGACCCAGTACTTC. It encodes CASSLAGETQYF. The genes are TRBV11-2 and TRBJ2-5; TRBD1 might be the D (5 bases). Germline V lookup: CDR1 SGHAT, CDR2 FQNNGV. This CDR3 spans 12 amino acids. Trimming took 1 base from V and 5 from J, leaving 5 bases between them.

The chain employs TRBV4-1 and TRBJ2-7, with D uncertain. The CDR3 runs to 14 residues. Trimming removed 0 bases at V and 1 base at J, with 7 bases between. Germline V gene lookup returns CDR1 MGHRA and CDR2 YSYEKL. The CDR3 sequence is CASSQEVQSYEQYF. In nucleotides, the CDR3 is TGCGCCAGCAGCCAAGAAGTTCAGTCCTACGAGCAGTACTTC.

The chain combines TRBV5-6 with TRBJ1-1; D is uncertain. The CDR3 sequence is 15 residues long. CDR1 and CDR2 (germline): SGHDT, YYEEEE. V was pared by 3 bases and J by 0 bases, with 12 bases between. The CDR3 DNA reads as TGTGCCAGCAGCTCCCTAAATCAGATGAACACTGAAGCTTTCTTT. It encodes CASSSLNQMNTEAFF.

This chain joins TRBV6-6 and TRBJ2-1; the match to TRBD2 covers 8 bases. The germline V gene encodes CDR1 MNHNY and CDR2 SVGAGI (reference sequence). The CDR3 is 14 residues long. The trim removed 2 bases at V and 8 bases at J, leaving 5 bases unmatched. The CDR3 here is CASSYVLAGDEQFF. The CDR3 region has the DNA TGTGCCAGCAGTTACGTCCTAGCGGGCGATGAGCAGTTCTTC.

The chain has TRBV28 and TRBJ1-2; the match to TRBD1 covers 10 bases. The V and J ends lost 5 bases and 10 bases, in that order; junction bases with no gene match: 10. Germline loops: CDR1 MDHEN, CDR2 SYDVKM. The length of the CDR3 is 14 residues. CDR3 nucleotide sequence: TGTGCCAGCAGTCCCCGGGACAGGGGAACTACCTACACCTTC. It encodes CASSPRDRGTTYTF.

This chain links TRBV6-5 with TRBJ1-1; no reliable D call. Trimming took 5 bases from V and 4 from J, leaving 11 bases between them. The CDR3 totals 13 residues. Germline CDR1 MNHEY, CDR2 SVGAGI. This CDR3 is CASSEAGGTEAFF. DNA for the CDR3: TGTGCCAGCAGTGAAGCGGGAGGCACTGAAGCTTTCTTT.

J is TRBJ2-7 and V is TRBV2; 7 bases align to TRBD2. J gave up 4 bases and V 10 bases, and 16 bases lay outside the gene matches. This CDR3 is built from 15 residues. The germline CDR1 and CDR2 sequences are SNHLY and FYNNEI. In DNA form, the CDR3 reads TGTGCCACCGAGGGATGGGGAAGGGAGGGGTACGAGCAGTACTTC. Amino acid sequence: CATEGWGREGYEQYF. The entire variable domain, with the rest obtained from reference TRBV2 and TRBJ2-7, is as follows: EPEVTQTPSHQVTQMGQEVILRCVPISNHLYFYWYRQILGQKVEFLVSFYNNEISEKSEIFDDQFSVERPDGSNFTLKIRSTKLEDSAMYFCATEGWGREGYEQYFGPGTRLTVT.

V gene TRBV11-2 combines with J gene TRBJ2-1; no clear D. V lost 2 bases and J lost 0, with 17 bases in between. The V gene's germline CDR1 is SGHAT and CDR2 FQNNGV. The CDR3 is 18 amino acids. The CDR3: CASSLFEATYSSYNEQFF. The CDR3 DNA sequence: TGTGCCAGCAGCTTATTCGAGGCGACCTACAGCTCCTACAATGAGCAGTTCTTC.

The chain combines TRBV5-4 with TRBJ1-1; D unclear. There are 16 residues in the CDR3. Germline V gene sequence: CDR1 SGHNT, CDR2 YYREEE (reference sequence). V shed 4 bases and J shed 2 bases, with 18 bases lying between them. The CDR3 DNA reads TGTGCCAGCAGCCCCTCCCGGGGAGAAATAAACACTGAAGCTTTCTTT. This codes for CASSPSRGEINTEAFF.

V and J are TRBV5-4 and TRBJ2-1; TRBD1 is a possible D gene (5 bases). The CDR3 consists of 12 residues. Germline CDR1 SGHNT, CDR2 YYREEE (reference sequence). Trimming stripped 4 bases from V and 8 bases from J, with 10 bases between. Here the CDR3 DNA reads TGTGCCAGCAGCAAAGACAGCCATGAGCAGTTCTTC. It yields the protein CASSKDSHEQFF.

This rearrangement joins TRBV7-8 to TRBJ1-5; D gene unclear. This CDR3 has 13 amino acids. Germline-derived CDR1 and CDR2 are SGHVS and FQNEAQ. Trimming removed 5 bases at V and 4 bases at J, with 9 bases between. The CDR3 loop is CASSAAVNQPQHF. The CDR3 bases are TGTGCCAGCAGCGCAGCAGTGAATCAGCCCCAGCATTTT.

The chain employs TRBV10-3 and TRBJ1-2, with TRBD1 matching over 7 bases. The CDR3 is 12 residues long. Germline values: CDR1 ENHRY, CDR2 SYGVKD. The ends lost 7 bases at V and 5 bases at J; junction bases unmatched: 4. The CDR3 here is CAITGTDYGYTF. The CDR3, as DNA: TGTGCCATCACCGGGACAGATTATGGCTACACCTTC.

The chain has TRBV2 and TRBJ2-3; 7 bases agree with TRBD1. Germline V gene data show CDR1 as SNHLY and CDR2 as FYNNEI. The CDR3 sequence is 16 residues long. With V trimmed by 7 bases and J by 2 bases, 12 bases remained unmatched. The CDR3 nucleotides read TGTGCCAGCACCTGGACGGTACAGGGGCTCACAGATACGCAGTATTTT. Its protein product is CASTWTVQGLTDTQYF.

The chain recombines TRBV4-1 with TRBJ2-5; 9 bases map to TRBD2. Germline V gene data show CDR1 as MGHRA and CDR2 as YSYEKL. V was clipped by 3 bases and J by 0 bases; unmatched bases: 8. CDR3 length equals 17 residues. The CDR3 loop reads CASSQDHSGGYQETQYF. CDR3 coding DNA: TGCGCCAGCAGCCAGGATCATAGCGGGGGCTACCAAGAGACCCAGTACTTC.

The rearrangement links TRBV5-4 to TRBJ2-7; D is unclear. This CDR3 contains 14 residues. CDR1 SGHNT and CDR2 YYREEE come from the germline V gene (reference sequence). Trimming removed 4 bases from V and 3 bases from J, with 14 bases in between. The DNA for the CDR3 is TGTGCCAGCAGCCCCTCTCGCAGCAACTACGAGCAGTACTTC. This encodes CASSPSRSNYEQYF.

J is TRBJ1-5 and V is TRBV6-4; D remains ambiguous. CDR1 MRHNA and CDR2 SNTAGT come from the germline V gene. The CDR3 runs to 17 residues. With 2 bases removed from V and 1 base from J, the gap between germline ends came to 15 bases. The CDR3 region is CASSDPTRHESNQPQHF. CDR3 nucleotides: TGTGCCAGCAGTGACCCTACGCGACACGAGAGCAATCAGCCCCAGCATTTT.

This chain joins TRBV7-2 and TRBJ1-5, with D tentatively TRBD1 (5 bases). The V and J ends lost 3 bases and 7 bases respectively, with 10 bases between them. CDR1 and CDR2 (germline): SGHTA, FQGNSA. The CDR3 loop spans 13 amino acids. Written as DNA, the CDR3 is TGTGCCAGCAGCTTTGTCGGGGACCAGCCCCAGCATTTT. This sequence encodes CASSFVGDQPQHF.

The rearrangement joins TRBV6-5 to TRBJ2-2, with no clear D. Germline-derived CDR1 and CDR2 are MNHEY and SVGAGI. CDR3 length: 11 amino acids. V was trimmed by 7 bases and J by 5 bases, leaving 5 bases between them. In DNA form, the CDR3 reads TGTGCCAGCAACCCGACCGGGGAGCTGTTTTTT. Residues: CASNPTGELFF.